This passage covers 8 T cell receptor beta chains from one sample sequenced in a study of T cell responses to AZD1222 COVID-19 vaccine. The table came from immunoSEQ multiplex PCR; TCRdb's copy has only in-frame clones and leaves some out. The sample shows about 85,000 clones, 75% to 95% of them seen only once. Sample: peripheral blood, taken 28 days after the second AZD1222 dose. These receptors were obtained from an adult who received the AZD1222 COVID-19 vaccine.

The rearrangement links TRBV9 to TRBJ2-3; perhaps D is TRBD1 or TRBD2 (5 bases each). V was trimmed by 4 bases and J by 2 bases, leaving 11 bases between them. Germline V gene sequence: CDR1 SGDLS, CDR2 YYNGEE. CDR3 length equals 14 residues. Here the CDR3 reads CASSIGTHTDTQYF. The CDR3 DNA reads as TGTGCCAGCAGCATTGGGACGCACACAGATACGCAGTATTTT.

This clone was seen once. The chain carries TRBV5-4 and TRBJ2-1, with no clear D. V lost 4 bases, J lost 5 bases, and 4 bases lay in between. The CDR3 runs to 11 residues. The germline gives CDR1 SGHNT, CDR2 YYREEE (reference sequence). The CDR3 sequence is CASSDDNEQFF. CDR3 coding DNA: TGTGCCAGCAGCGACGACAATGAGCAGTTCTTC.

V usage is TRBV5-5 and J usage is TRBJ2-7; the D gene is possibly TRBD2 (5 bases). Trimming removed 0 bases at V and 3 bases at J, with 10 bases between. CDR3 length: 14 residues. Germline CDR1 and CDR2: SGHKS and YYEKEE (reference sequence). Written as DNA, the CDR3 is TGTGCCAGCAGCTTGGCCTCGGGGAGCTACGAGCAGTACTTC. It specifies CASSLASGSYEQYF.

This rearrangement joins TRBV9 to TRBJ2-7, with D hard to call. The CDR3 is made up of 16 amino acids. Germline loops: CDR1 SGDLS, CDR2 YYNGEE. Deletions cut 4 bases from V and 6 bases from J, with 23 bases between. The DNA for the CDR3 is TGTGCCAGCAGCATAGGATCTACCGGTGCTCAAGTCGAGCAGTACTTC. Translated, it gives CASSIGSTGAQVEQYF.

This clone was seen a few times. The rearrangement joins TRBV5-1 to TRBJ2-3, with unresolved D. The length of the CDR3 is 13 residues. The germline V gene encodes CDR1 SGHRS and CDR2 YFSETQ. Trimming left V 0 bases short and J 6 bases short, with 8 bases between. CDR3 sequence: CASSLALYDTQYF. CDR3 nucleotides: TGCGCCAGCAGCTTGGCCCTGTATGATACGCAGTATTTT.

This chain joins TRBV9 and TRBJ1-1; D is possibly TRBD1 (5 bases). The CDR3 has 14 amino acids. V lost 0 bases and J lost 7, with 13 bases in between. Germline CDR1 SGDLS, CDR2 YYNGEE. This chain's CDR3 is CASSVVPGGNEAFF. Written as DNA, the CDR3 is TGTGCCAGCAGCGTAGTCCCCGGGGGGAATGAAGCTTTCTTT. The variable domain in full, with the rest retrieved from reference TRBV9 and TRBJ1-1, is DSGVTQTPKHLITATGQRVTLRCSPRSGDLSVYWYQQSLDQGLQFLIQYYNGEERAKGNILERFSAQQFPDLHSELNLSSLELGDSALYFCASSVVPGGNEAFFGQGTRLTVV.

V usage is TRBV18 and J usage is TRBJ2-5; 13 bases match TRBD2. Germline assignment: CDR1 KGHSH and CDR2 LQKENI. The J segment lost 5 bases and the V segment lost 6 bases, leaving 9 bases of the junction unmatched. CDR3 length: 16 residues. CDR3 DNA sequence: TGTGCCAGCTCTCCCCCCGGACTAGCGGGAGACGAGACCCAGTACTTC. This gives the protein CASSPPGLAGDETQYF.

The gene calls are TRBV5-1 and TRBJ1-4, with 7 nucleotides matching TRBD1. In germline, CDR1 is SGHRS, CDR2 YFSETQ. V shed 2 bases, J shed 0 bases, and the junction held 4 bases outside the gene matches. This CDR3 region has 16 residues. The CDR3 DNA is TGCGCCAGCAGCTTAGGGGGCACCCCAACTAATGAAAAACTGTTTTTT. Protein product: CASSLGGTPTNEKLFF.